The TCR beta chain described here comes from a study of identifying expanded T cells in peripheral blood. Healthy donors had no documented immune events, such as infections, while sampled. This CDR3 has 12 amino acids. CDR1 MNHEY and CDR2 SMNVEV come from the germline V gene (reference sequence). V lost 3 bases, J lost 5 bases, and 4 bases lay in between. The method was immunoSEQ multiplex PCR; TCRdb's version includes in-frame clones alone and lacks a portion of them. The top ten hold roughly 21% of the sample, which has tens of thousands of clones, less than 90% seen once. By share, this clone counts as medium-sized. The antigen remains unidentified. Other nucleotide sequences from this sample produce the same CDR3. General study results and limits: Across healthy donors, higher total template counts meant significantly greater approximately 2-week count variance. Over around two and four weeks, about 15 and 18 clones changed, versus 1.2 between replicates.

Material: blood. This clonotype was sampled from a person aged 18 to 75 in good health. The genes are TRBV27 and TRBJ2-2; the D is unclear. The chain's CDR3 is CASSFSTGELFF. The CDR3 DNA reads as TGTGCCAGCAGTTTCAGTACCGGGGAGCTGTTTTTT.